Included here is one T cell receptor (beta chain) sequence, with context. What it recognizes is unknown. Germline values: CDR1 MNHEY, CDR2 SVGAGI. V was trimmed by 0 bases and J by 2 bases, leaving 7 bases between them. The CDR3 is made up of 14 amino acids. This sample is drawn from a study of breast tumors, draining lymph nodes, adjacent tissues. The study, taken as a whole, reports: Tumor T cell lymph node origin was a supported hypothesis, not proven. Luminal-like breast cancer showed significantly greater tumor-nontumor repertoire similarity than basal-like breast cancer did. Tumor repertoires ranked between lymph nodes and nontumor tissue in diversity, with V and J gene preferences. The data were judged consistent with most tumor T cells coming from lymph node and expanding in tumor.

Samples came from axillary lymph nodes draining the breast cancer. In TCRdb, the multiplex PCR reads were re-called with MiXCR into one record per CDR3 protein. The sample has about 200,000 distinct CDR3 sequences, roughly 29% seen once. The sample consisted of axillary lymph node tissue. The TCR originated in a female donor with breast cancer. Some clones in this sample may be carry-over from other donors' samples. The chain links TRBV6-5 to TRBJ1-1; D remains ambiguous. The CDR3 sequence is CASSYSDLNTEAFF. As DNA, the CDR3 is TGTGCCAGCAGTTACTCTGACTTAAACACTGAAGCTTTCTTT.